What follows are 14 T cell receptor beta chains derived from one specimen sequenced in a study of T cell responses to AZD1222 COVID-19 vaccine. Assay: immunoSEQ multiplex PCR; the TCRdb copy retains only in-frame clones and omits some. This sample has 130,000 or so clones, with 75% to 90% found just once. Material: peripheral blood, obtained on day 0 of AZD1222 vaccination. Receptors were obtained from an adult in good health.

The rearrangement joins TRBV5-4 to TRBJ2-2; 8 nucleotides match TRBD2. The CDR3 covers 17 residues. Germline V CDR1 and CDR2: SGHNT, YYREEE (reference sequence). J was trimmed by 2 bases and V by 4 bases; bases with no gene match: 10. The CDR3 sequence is CASSRGASGSNTGELFF. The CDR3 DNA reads TGTGCCAGCAGCCGGGGGGCCAGCGGGAGCAACACCGGGGAGCTGTTTTTT.

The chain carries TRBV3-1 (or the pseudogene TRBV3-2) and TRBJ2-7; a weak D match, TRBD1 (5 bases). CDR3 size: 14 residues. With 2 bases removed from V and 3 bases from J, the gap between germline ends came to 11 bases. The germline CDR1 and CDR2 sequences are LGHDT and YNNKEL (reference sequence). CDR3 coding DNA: TGTGCCAGCAGCCAACAGACCAGGGTCTACGAGCAGTACTTC. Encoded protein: CASSQQTRVYEQYF.

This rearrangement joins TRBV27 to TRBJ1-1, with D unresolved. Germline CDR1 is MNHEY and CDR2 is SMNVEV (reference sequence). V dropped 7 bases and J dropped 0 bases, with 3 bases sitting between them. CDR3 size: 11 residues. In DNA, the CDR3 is TGTGCCAGCAAGTTGAACACTGAAGCTTTCTTT. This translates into CASKLNTEAFF.

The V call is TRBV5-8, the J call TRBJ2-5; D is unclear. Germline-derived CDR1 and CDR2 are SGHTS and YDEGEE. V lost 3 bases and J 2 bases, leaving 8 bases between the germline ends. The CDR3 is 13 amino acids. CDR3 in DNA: TGTGCCAGCAGCTCCCAGCGACAAGAGACCCAGTACTTC. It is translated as CASSSQRQETQYF.

The CDR3 sequence is CASSLRGRVGSPLHF. The CDR3 DNA sequence: TGTGCCAGCAGTCTCCGCGGCAGGGTGGGGTCACCCCTCCACTTT. The chain uses TRBV27 and TRBJ1-6, with D possibly TRBD1 on 5 matching bases. Germline V gene lookup returns CDR1 MNHEY and CDR2 SMNVEV (reference sequence). The CDR3 is made up of 15 amino acids. V lost 5 bases to trimming and J lost 10 bases, with 18 bases between them.

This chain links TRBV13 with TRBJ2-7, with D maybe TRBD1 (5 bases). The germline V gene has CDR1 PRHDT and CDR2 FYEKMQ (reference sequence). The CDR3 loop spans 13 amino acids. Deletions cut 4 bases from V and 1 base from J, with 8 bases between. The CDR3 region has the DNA TGTGCCAGCAGCTGGGGCCATTCCTACGAGCAGTACTTC. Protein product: CASSWGHSYEQYF.

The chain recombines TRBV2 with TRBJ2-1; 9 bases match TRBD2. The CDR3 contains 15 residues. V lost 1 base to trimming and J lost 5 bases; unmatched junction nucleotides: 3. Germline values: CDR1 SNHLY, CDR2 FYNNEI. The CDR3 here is CASSEGKRGDNEQFF. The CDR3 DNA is TGTGCCAGCAGTGAAGGAAAGCGGGGGGACAATGAGCAGTTCTTC.

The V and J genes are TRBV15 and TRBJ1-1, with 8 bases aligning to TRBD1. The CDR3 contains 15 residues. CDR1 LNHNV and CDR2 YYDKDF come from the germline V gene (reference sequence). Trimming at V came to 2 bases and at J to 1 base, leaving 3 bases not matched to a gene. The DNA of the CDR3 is TGTGCCACCAGCAGACCCGGACAGGGGAACACTGAAGCTTTCTTT. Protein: CATSRPGQGNTEAFF.

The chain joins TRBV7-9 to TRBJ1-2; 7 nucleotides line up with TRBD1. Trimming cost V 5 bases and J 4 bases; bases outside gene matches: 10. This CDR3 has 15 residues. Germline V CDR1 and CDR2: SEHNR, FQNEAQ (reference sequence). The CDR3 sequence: CASSALRDSAYGYTF. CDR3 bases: TGTGCCAGCAGCGCCCTCCGGGACAGTGCCTATGGCTACACCTTC.

The CDR3 sequence is CASSDSSTDTQYF. The CDR3 bases are TGTGCCAGCTCGGACAGTAGCACAGATACGCAGTATTTT. This chain uses TRBV18 with TRBJ2-3, with D possibly matching TRBD1 (6 bases). The length of the CDR3 is 13 residues. The germline CDR1 and CDR2 sequences are KGHSH and LQKENI. Trimming left V 6 bases short and J 0 bases short, with 7 bases between.

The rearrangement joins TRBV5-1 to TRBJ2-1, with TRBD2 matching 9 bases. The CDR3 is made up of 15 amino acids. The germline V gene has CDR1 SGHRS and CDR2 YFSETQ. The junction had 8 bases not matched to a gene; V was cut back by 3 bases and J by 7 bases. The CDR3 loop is CASSYLAGVQNEQFF. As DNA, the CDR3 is TGCGCCAGCAGCTACTTAGCGGGAGTTCAGAATGAGCAGTTCTTC.

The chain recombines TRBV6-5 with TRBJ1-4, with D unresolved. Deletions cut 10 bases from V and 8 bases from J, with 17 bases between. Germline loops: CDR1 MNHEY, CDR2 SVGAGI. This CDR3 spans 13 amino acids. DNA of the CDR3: TGTGCCACCGCCGCAACGGGGAGAGAAAAACTGTTTTTT. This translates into CATAATGREKLFF.

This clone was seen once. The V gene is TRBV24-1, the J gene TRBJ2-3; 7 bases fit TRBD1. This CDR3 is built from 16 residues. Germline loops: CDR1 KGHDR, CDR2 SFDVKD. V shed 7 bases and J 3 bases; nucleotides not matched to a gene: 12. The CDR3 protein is CATRGPTGSQTDTQYF. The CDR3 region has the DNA TGTGCCACCAGGGGCCCGACAGGGAGCCAAACAGATACGCAGTATTTT.

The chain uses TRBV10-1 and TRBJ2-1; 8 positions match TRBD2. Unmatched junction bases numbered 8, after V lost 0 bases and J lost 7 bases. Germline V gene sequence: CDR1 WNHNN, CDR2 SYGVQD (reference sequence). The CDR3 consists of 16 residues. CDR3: CASSESSGGPWNEQFF. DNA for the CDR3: TGCGCCAGCAGTGAGTCTTCGGGAGGGCCATGGAATGAGCAGTTCTTC.